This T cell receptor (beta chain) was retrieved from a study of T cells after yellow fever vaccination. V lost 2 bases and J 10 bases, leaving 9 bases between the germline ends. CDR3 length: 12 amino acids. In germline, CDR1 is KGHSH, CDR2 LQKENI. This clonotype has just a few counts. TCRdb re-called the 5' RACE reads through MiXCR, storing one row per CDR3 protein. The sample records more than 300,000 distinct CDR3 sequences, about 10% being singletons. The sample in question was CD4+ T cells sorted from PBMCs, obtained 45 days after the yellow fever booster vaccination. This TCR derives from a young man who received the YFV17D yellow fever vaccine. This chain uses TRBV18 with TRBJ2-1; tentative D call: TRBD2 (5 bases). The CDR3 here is CASSPAGEEQFF. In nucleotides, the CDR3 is TGTGCCAGCTCACCAGCGGGTGAGGAGCAGTTCTTC.